This T cell receptor (beta chain) was documented in a study of molecular identifiers for immune sequencing clone quantification. Study-wide findings and caveats: Sizes of clones that are highly expanded could be underestimated (if identical TCR molecules share a barcode).

As previously described, bulk TCR libraries were made using listed TCR primers. Each CDR3 protein gets one entry after TCRdb re-called the PCR reads with MiXCR. The data show around 43,000 distinct CDR3 sequences, over 15% seen once. Using 10%, 30% or 50% RNA, naive CD8 libraries were derived from around 20,000 to 990,000 sorted cells. CD8+CD4-CCR7+CD45RA+ sorting gave the naive CD8 T cells. The germline V gene has CDR1 SNHLY and CDR2 FYNNEI. The junction had 13 bases not matched to a gene; V was cut back by 3 bases and J by 1 base. The CDR3 loop spans 18 amino acids. This clonotype showed up many times. Its specificity is not known.

The receptor was derived from a human donor in good health. Some libraries in this study had Jurkat cell RNA spiked in. Sequencing used naive CD8+ T cells from blood, with Jurkat cell RNA spiked in. Subset here: FACS-sorted CD8+CD4-CCR7+CD45RA+ naive T cells. The chain recombines TRBV2 with TRBJ2-5; 8 bases match TRBD1. Here the CDR3 reads CASSDNPGATGAQETQYF. In nucleotides, the CDR3 is TGTGCCAGCAGTGATAACCCGGGCGCGACAGGGGCCCAAGAGACCCAGTACTTC.